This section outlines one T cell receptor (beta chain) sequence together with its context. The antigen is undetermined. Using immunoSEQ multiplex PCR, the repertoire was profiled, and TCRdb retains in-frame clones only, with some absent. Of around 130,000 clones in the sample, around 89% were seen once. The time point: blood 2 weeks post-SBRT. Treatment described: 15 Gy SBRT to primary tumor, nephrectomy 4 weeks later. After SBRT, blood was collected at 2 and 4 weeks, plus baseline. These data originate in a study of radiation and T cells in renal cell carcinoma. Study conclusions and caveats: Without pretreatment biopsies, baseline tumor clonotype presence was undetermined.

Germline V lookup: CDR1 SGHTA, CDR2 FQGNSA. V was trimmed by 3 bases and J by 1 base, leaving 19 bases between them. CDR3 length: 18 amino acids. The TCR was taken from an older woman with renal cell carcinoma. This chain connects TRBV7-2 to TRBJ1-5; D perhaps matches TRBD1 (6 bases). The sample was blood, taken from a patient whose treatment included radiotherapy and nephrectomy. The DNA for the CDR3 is TGTGCCAGCAGCTTGGCGGGGATTTCAGGGGTCAGCAATCAGCCCCAGCATTTT. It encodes CASSLAGISGVSNQPQHF.